Sequencing of this T cell receptor beta chain was carried out in a study of shared clonotypes between healthy human individuals. Study-level points and caveats: Rarefaction indicated that sorted-subset sequencing remained incomplete although depth was large. Researchers found naive subsets generally carried larger estimated richness than memory subsets. Exclusively blood specimens were collected; tissue repertoires likely differ. Around 5% of naive CD4 clonotypes were shared across four donors.

Profiled with immunoSEQ multiplex PCR; TCRdb holds only in-frame clones, not every one. The sample carries roughly 1,600,000 clones, approximately 98.5% recorded once. Germline values: CDR1 SGHKS, CDR2 YYEKEE (reference sequence). V lost 5 bases to trimming and J lost 0 bases, with 11 bases between them. The CDR3 consists of 15 residues. Details on this clone: The antigen remains undetermined.

Specimen: naive CD4+ T cells sorted from blood. As for subset: CD45RA+ positively selected. The chain has TRBV5-5 and TRBJ1-4; D gene unclear. This TCR came from a man younger than 40 in good health. CDR3 nucleotide sequence: TGTGCCAGCAGGGGTGAGCCGACAACTAATGAAAAACTGTTTTTT. It specifies CASRGEPTTNEKLFF.